This T cell receptor beta chain came from a study of Graves' ophthalmopathy and Graves' hyperthyroidism. Investigators amplified TCR beta CDR3 regions from RNA transcripts. Investigators did first-round RT-PCR with HTBI primers, then second-round multiplex PCR. TCRdb reprocessed the multiplex PCR reads with MiXCR, giving one entry per CDR3 protein. The sample consists of about 380,000 distinct CDR3 sequences, approximately 15% of them appearing once. Hyperthyroidism counted as stable given no ophthalmopathy within 18 months of follow-up. Uncontrolled infections, pregnancy, lactation or other autoimmune diseases led to patient exclusion. The V gene's germline CDR1 is MDHEN and CDR2 SYDVKM. CDR3 length: 12 residues. V was clipped by 8 bases and J by 7 bases, with 14 bases between them. Points from the study as a whole: A classifier, a 13-signature model, separated ophthalmopathy from stable hyperthyroidism with more than 85% sensitivity and approximately 80% specificity. In blood, most expanded thyroid clonotypes above 0.001 frequency were also detected.

As for this clonotype: The antigen is unknown.

Specimen: peripheral blood. This chain connects TRBV28 to TRBJ1-1; TRBD1 might be the D (5 bases). The TCR comes from a young woman with stable Graves' hyperthyroidism. In DNA form, the CDR3 reads TGTGCCAGCGCCGGGACTCGTTTTGAAGCTTTCTTT. It yields the protein CASAGTRFEAFF.